This T cell receptor (beta chain) comes out of a study of cytomegalovirus exposure and HLA in healthy donors. For the study at large: Out of fewer than 500 genotyped donors, less than 90% belonged to the Caucasian-associated ancestry cluster. Study-wide points: A few CMV-associated chains were confirmed in vitro to be specific for CMV antigens. Fewer N-insertions than the roughly 600-donor mean were reportedly shown by an Asian-associated ancestry cluster in a later analysis. In a later analysis, V- and J-gene trimming of beta chains associated with a DCLRE1C missense variant, replicated independently.

This CDR3 contains 14 residues. The germline gives CDR1 SGHTA, CDR2 FQGNSA. V shed 2 bases, J shed 8 bases, and the junction held 3 bases outside the gene matches. Primers: 60 Vbeta forward and 13 Jbeta reverse. Here immunoSEQ multiplex PCR was the method, and the copy in TCRdb shows in-frame clones only, minus some. The sample holds some 140,000 clones; approximately 8.9% are singletons and the top ten take about 6.7%. This clone was detected only a few times. As yet, its antigen is unknown. This clonotype was sampled from a woman aged 40 to 50 in good health and CMV-seropositive. The sample taken for sequencing was PBMCs. This chain links TRBV7-2 with TRBJ1-6; 7 bases map to TRBD1. CDR3: CASSLLQGHSPLHF. Written as DNA, the CDR3 is TGTGCCAGCAGCTTACTACAGGGGCATTCACCCCTCCACTTT. Full variable domain (outside the CDR3, taken from reference TRBV7-2 and TRBJ1-6): GAGVSQSPSNKVTEKGKDVELRCDPISGHTALYWYRQSLGQGLEFLIYFQGNSAPDKSGLPSDRFSAERTGGSVSTLTIQRTQQEDSAVYLCASSLLQGHSPLHFGNGTRLTVT.